Presented here are 31 T cell receptor beta chains from one specimen sequenced in a study of blood T cell repertoires in COVID-19. Using immunoSEQ multiplex PCR, the repertoire was profiled, and TCRdb retains in-frame clones only, with some absent. The sample yields 150,000 to 200,000 clones, roughly four fifths seen once. Sequencing input: peripheral blood. These receptors were taken from a human donor with acute or convalescent COVID-19. The donor label of this sample is uncertain.

V is TRBV5-1 and J is TRBJ1-4, with D maybe TRBD1 (6 bases). Germline CDR1 reads SGHRS; CDR2 reads YFSETQ. Trimming stripped 2 bases from V and 8 bases from J, with 10 bases between. The CDR3 spans 13 residues. This CDR3 reads CASSFQGFEKLFF. In nucleotides, the CDR3 is TGCGCCAGCAGCTTCCAGGGGTTCGAAAAACTGTTTTTT.

The rearrangement links TRBV23-1 to TRBJ2-7, with 11 bases lining up with TRBD2. TRBV23-1 is filed as an ORF, its function uncertain. The CDR3 covers 16 residues. Unmatched junction bases numbered 9, after V lost 6 bases and J lost 2 bases. The CDR3 reads CASRRWVTSGAYEQYF. CDR3 nucleotide sequence: TGCGCCAGCAGGAGGTGGGTGACTAGCGGGGCCTACGAGCAGTACTTC.

CDR3 residues: CASSVAWGQDNYGYTF. CDR3 sequence (DNA): TGTGCCAGCAGCGTAGCGTGGGGGCAGGATAACTATGGCTACACCTTC. The chain uses TRBV9 and TRBJ1-2, with D possibly TRBD1 on 6 matching bases. This CDR3 is built from 16 residues. Germline-derived CDR1 and CDR2 are SGDLS and YYNGEE. Trimming pared 0 bases from V and 1 base from J, leaving 13 bases between. Full variable domain (outside the CDR3, taken from reference TRBV9 and TRBJ1-2): DSGVTQTPKHLITATGQRVTLRCSPRSGDLSVYWYQQSLDQGLQFLIQYYNGEERAKGNILERFSAQQFPDLHSELNLSSLELGDSALYFCASSVAWGQDNYGYTFGSGTRLTVV.

J is TRBJ1-3 and V is TRBV9; 7 bases fit TRBD1. The length of the CDR3 is 16 residues. CDR1 and CDR2 from the germline V gene are SGDLS and YYNGEE. V lost 0 bases to trimming and J lost 2 bases; unmatched junction nucleotides: 5. CDR3 nucleotides: TGTGCCAGCAGCGTAGGTGGGACAGTAACTGGAAACACCATATATTTT. Encoded protein: CASSVGGTVTGNTIYF. The full variable domain, with the rest looked up from reference TRBV9 and TRBJ1-3, is DSGVTQTPKHLITATGQRVTLRCSPRSGDLSVYWYQQSLDQGLQFLIQYYNGEERAKGNILERFSAQQFPDLHSELNLSSLELGDSALYFCASSVGGTVTGNTIYFGEGSWLTVV.

The J gene is TRBJ2-7, the V gene TRBV7-2; TRBD2 matches 7 bases. The CDR3 sequence is 16 residues long. Germline V CDR1 and CDR2: SGHTA, FQGNSA. The V and J ends lost 3 bases and 4 bases, in that order; junction bases with no gene match: 12. This chain's CDR3 is CASSLIPRELGYEQYF. CDR3 bases: TGTGCCAGCAGCTTGATTCCGCGGGAGCTAGGGTACGAGCAGTACTTC.

V is TRBV11-3 and J is TRBJ2-1; the match to TRBD1 covers 11 bases. V lost 2 bases and J lost 6; bases outside the gene matches: 3. CDR3 size: 15 residues. Germline-derived CDR1 and CDR2 are SGHNT and YENEEA. The CDR3 bases are TGTGCCAGCAGCTTACGGACAGGGGGCTTCAATGAGCAGTTCTTC. Protein sequence: CASSLRTGGFNEQFF.

This clone was seen only a few times. The rearrangement links TRBV7-2 to TRBJ2-7; 10 bases line up with TRBD1. In germline, CDR1 is SGHTA, CDR2 FQGNSA. V lost 5 bases to trimming and J lost 7 bases; unmatched junction nucleotides: 11. CDR3 length: 15 residues. CDR3 nucleotides: TGTGCCAGCAGCCCGAGACAGGGGGCGAATAAAGAGCAGTACTTC. This gives the protein CASSPRQGANKEQYF.

This sequence joins TRBV6-5 and TRBJ2-1; 7 nucleotides line up with TRBD1. CDR3 length equals 14 residues. V was pared by 7 bases and J by 6 bases, with 9 bases of the junction left unmatched. Per the germline V gene, CDR1 is MNHEY and CDR2 is SVGAGI. The chain's CDR3 is CASIGDRAGNEQFF. CDR3 DNA sequence: TGTGCCAGCATAGGAGACAGGGCAGGCAATGAGCAGTTCTTC.

This chain links TRBV27 with TRBJ1-4, with a weak D call TRBD1 (6 bases). Germline V gene sequence: CDR1 MNHEY, CDR2 SMNVEV (reference sequence). The CDR3 sequence is 15 residues long. The V end lost 1 base, the J end lost 8 bases, and 14 bases lay between the germline ends. CDR3 coding DNA: TGTGCCAGCAGTTTATTCGGGACACTGCCCGAAAAACTGTTTTTT. This encodes CASSLFGTLPEKLFF.

The chain links TRBV5-6 to TRBJ1-6; D is ambiguous. Trimming pared 4 bases from V and 6 bases from J, leaving 5 bases between. The CDR3 length is 12 residues. CDR1 is SGHDT, CDR2 YYEEEE, per germline. The CDR3 loop reads CASSPFNSPLHF. CDR3 nucleotide sequence: TGTGCCAGCAGCCCTTTTAATTCACCCCTCCACTTT.

This clone was found once. V and J are TRBV21-1 and TRBJ2-2; TRBD1, the table's D call, was not compared with the DNA. TRBV21-1 is designated a pseudogene. The CDR3 has 18 amino acids. CDR3 nucleotide sequence: TGTGCCAGCAGCAAAGGGCCCGGGACAGGAGACGTGGCCGGGGAGCTGTTTTTT. It yields the protein CASSKGPGTGDVAGELFF.

This clone was seen only once. The chain carries TRBV9 and TRBJ1-6; 9 bases match TRBD1. In germline, CDR1 is SGDLS, CDR2 YYNGEE. Trimming cost V 4 bases and J 9 bases; bases outside gene matches: 8. The CDR3 runs to 15 residues. The CDR3 spells CASSPTGGKGSPLHF. CDR3 sequence (DNA): TGTGCCAGCAGCCCGACAGGGGGAAAGGGTTCACCCCTCCACTTT. Based on the CDR3 plus reference TRBV9 and TRBJ1-6, the full variable domain is DSGVTQTPKHLITATGQRVTLRCSPRSGDLSVYWYQQSLDQGLQFLIQYYNGEERAKGNILERFSAQQFPDLHSELNLSSLELGDSALYFCASSPTGGKGSPLHFGNGTRLTVT.

J is TRBJ2-1 and V is TRBV14; the D is unclear. V was clipped by 1 base and J by 10 bases, with 11 bases between them. The CDR3 covers 13 residues. Germline CDR1 reads SGHDN; CDR2 reads FVKESK. CDR3 loop: CASSQGVGSEQFF. The CDR3 coding sequence is TGTGCCAGCAGCCAAGGAGTGGGCAGCGAGCAGTTCTTC.

V and J are TRBV6-1 and TRBJ2-7, with a tentative D call TRBD2 (5 bases). The CDR3 loop spans 13 amino acids. Per germline, CDR1 MNHNS and CDR2 SASEGT. V lost 1 base and J lost 5, with 9 bases in between. CDR3 region: CASSEGWGDEQYF. The CDR3 nucleotides are TGTGCCAGCAGTGAAGGATGGGGAGACGAGCAGTACTTC.

This chain uses TRBV5-4 with TRBJ1-5, with D maybe TRBD1 (5 bases). The CDR3 is 14 residues long. Trimming removed 3 bases from V and 6 bases from J, with 13 bases in between. Germline loops: CDR1 SGHNT, CDR2 YYREEE (reference sequence). Here the CDR3 reads CASSSQGNSQPQHF. The CDR3 DNA reads TGTGCCAGCAGCTCGCAGGGAAACAGTCAGCCCCAGCATTTT. Supplemented by reference TRBV5-4 and TRBJ1-5, the full variable domain reads ETGVTQSPTHLIKTRGQQVTLRCSSQSGHNTVSWYQQALGQGPQFIFQYYREEENGRGNFPPRFSGLQFPNYSSELNVNALELDDSALYLCASSSQGNSQPQHFGDGTRLSIL.

This chain links TRBV2 with TRBJ2-3; D may be TRBD2 (6 bases). The CDR3 spans 14 residues. The ends were cut back, 3 bases at V and 2 bases at J, with 9 bases in the middle. Germline V gene sequence: CDR1 SNHLY, CDR2 FYNNEI. This chain's CDR3 is CASSDGLLTDTQYF. The CDR3 DNA reads TGTGCCAGCAGTGATGGACTACTCACAGATACGCAGTATTTT.

On this clone itself: Compared with germline, one end of the junction differs, possibly owing to a read error. The chain is built from TRBV7-7 and TRBJ2-2; D is unclear. The CDR3 contains 12 residues. Germline-derived CDR1 and CDR2 are SSHAT and FNYEAQ (reference sequence). For the CDR3, the DNA is TGTGCTAGCAGCCTAAACACCGGGGAGCTGTTTTTT. As protein: CASSLNTGELFF.

The V gene is TRBV7-2, the J gene TRBJ2-5, with TRBD2 identical over 10 bases. This CDR3 has 14 residues. Germline values: CDR1 SGHTA, CDR2 FQGNSA. The V gene end was trimmed by 3 bases and the J gene end by 4 bases; junction bases not matched to a gene: 2. As DNA, the CDR3 is TGTGCCAGCAGCTTGGCTAGCGGGAGAGAGACCCAGTACTTC. Translated: CASSLASGRETQYF.

V gene TRBV11-3 combines with J gene TRBJ2-5; TRBD1 agrees at 7 bases. The CDR3 is made up of 15 amino acids. Germline CDR1 is SGHNT and CDR2 is YENEEA. With 1 base clipped from V and 2 bases from J, the junction kept 4 bases outside the gene matches. The CDR3 nucleotides are TGTGCCAGCAGCTTAGGACAGGGAGAGCAAGAGACCCAGTACTTC. Translating it yields CASSLGQGEQETQYF. Variable domain in full (rest from reference TRBV11-3 and TRBJ2-5): EAGVVQSPRYKIIEKKQPVAFWCNPISGHNTLYWYLQNLGQGPELLIRYENEEAVDDSQLPKDRFSAERLKGVDSTLKIQPAELGDSAVYLCASSLGQGEQETQYFGPGTRLLVL.

The V and J genes are TRBV5-4 and TRBJ1-1; D possibly corresponds to TRBD1 (5 bases). Germline-derived CDR1 and CDR2 are SGHNT and YYREEE (reference sequence). Trimming removed 5 bases at V and 1 base at J, with 18 bases between. CDR3 length: 16 residues. CDR3: CASSSILGGANTEAFF. CDR3 DNA: TGTGCCAGCAGTTCAATCCTGGGAGGGGCGAACACTGAAGCTTTCTTT.

V usage is TRBV5-8 and J usage is TRBJ1-1, with 7 bases fitting TRBD1. The CDR3 has 14 residues. The germline gives CDR1 SGHTS, CDR2 YDEGEE. V dropped 2 bases and J dropped 3; count of bases not matched to a gene: 4. The CDR3 coding sequence is TGTGCCAGCAGCTTAGGGACAGCCGACACTGAAGCTTTCTTT. As protein: CASSLGTADTEAFF.

This clone was seen only once. The rearrangement links TRBV5-4 to TRBJ2-5; perhaps TRBD2 as D (5 bases). Germline values: CDR1 SGHNT, CDR2 YYREEE (reference sequence). This CDR3 has 16 residues. V was cut by 3 bases and J by 3 bases, with 18 bases left in between. The CDR3 DNA reads as TGTGCCAGCAGCTCGGGAAAAGGTGGACCCGAAGAGACCCAGTACTTC. Amino acid sequence: CASSSGKGGPEETQYF.

This sequence joins TRBV5-1 and TRBJ2-1; 9 bases agree with TRBD2. The CDR3 runs 15 residues. CDR1 and CDR2 (germline): SGHRS, YFSETQ. V lost 3 bases and J lost 5; bases outside the gene matches: 6. The CDR3, as DNA: TGCGCCAGCAGCTGGGGACTAGCAGCCAACAATGAGCAGTTCTTC. This translates into CASSWGLAANNEQFF.

The gene calls are TRBV6-5 and TRBJ1-1; D is ambiguous. The ends were cut back, 7 bases at V and 4 bases at J, with 16 bases in the middle. This CDR3 has 14 residues. Germline V gives CDR1 MNHEY, CDR2 SVGAGI. DNA of the CDR3: TGTGCCAGCACCCCGGAGGGAACTAGCACTGAAGCTTTCTTT. Its translation: CASTPEGTSTEAFF.

The chain is built from TRBV12-3 or TRBV12-4 and TRBJ1-5, with D uncertain. The CDR3 has 13 residues. Trimming took off 6 bases at V and 7 bases at J, with 13 bases between the two ends. In nucleotides, the CDR3 is TGTGCCAGCAGCTTCCAGGCGGGCCAGCCCCAGCATTTT. Translation gives CASSFQAGQPQHF.

The rearrangement joins TRBV5-1 to TRBJ2-5; 9 bases are a match to TRBD2. Germline V gene lookup returns CDR1 SGHRS and CDR2 YFSETQ. With 0 bases clipped from V and 3 bases from J, the junction kept 9 bases outside the gene matches. The CDR3 is 17 amino acids. Here the CDR3 DNA reads TGCGCCAGCAGCTTGGATGGGGGCGGGGGGGCAGAAGAGACCCAGTACTTC. Translation: CASSLDGGGGAEETQYF. Complete variable domain (other parts from reference TRBV5-1 and TRBJ2-5): KAGVTQTPRYLIKTRGQQVTLSCSPISGHRSVSWYQQTPGQGLQFLFEYFSETQRNKGNFPGRFSGRQFSNSRSEMNVSTLELGDSALYLCASSLDGGGGAEETQYFGPGTRLLVL.

CDR3 in DNA: TGTGCCAGCAGCGCTCCCCCCCAGGGGTTGAACACTGAAGCTTTCTTT. Its protein product is CASSAPPQGLNTEAFF. The chain has TRBV9 and TRBJ1-1, with a possible D match to TRBD1 (6 bases). Per germline, CDR1 SGDLS and CDR2 YYNGEE. The CDR3 is 16 amino acids. Trimming removed 3 bases at V and 0 bases at J, with 15 bases between.

The chain employs TRBV28 and TRBJ2-2; 8 nucleotides match TRBD1. V trimming: 4 bases; J trimming: 7 bases; junction bases outside the gene matches: 5. Germline V gene lookup returns CDR1 MDHEN and CDR2 SYDVKM. The CDR3 spans 14 residues. The CDR3 DNA is TGTGCCAGCAGTTCGACAGGGGAAGGCGGGGAGCTGTTTTTT. Amino acids: CASSSTGEGGELFF.

This clone came up once. V and J are TRBV5-1 and TRBJ2-3; TRBD2 matches 9 bases. The V gene end was trimmed by 0 bases and the J gene end by 5 bases; junction bases not matched to a gene: 13. CDR3 length: 18 amino acids. CDR1 and CDR2 from the germline V gene are SGHRS and YFSETQ. This CDR3 is CASSLAVARGGQGDTQYF. The CDR3 DNA reads as TGCGCCAGCAGCTTGGCCGTGGCGCGGGGGGGCCAAGGAGATACGCAGTATTTT. Full variable domain (missing parts from reference TRBV5-1 and TRBJ2-3): KAGVTQTPRYLIKTRGQQVTLSCSPISGHRSVSWYQQTPGQGLQFLFEYFSETQRNKGNFPGRFSGRQFSNSRSEMNVSTLELGDSALYLCASSLAVARGGQGDTQYFGPGTRLTVL.

This clone was found a few times. V is TRBV27 and J is TRBJ1-1, with D perhaps TRBD1 (5 bases). Germline V gives CDR1 MNHEY, CDR2 SMNVEV (reference sequence). The CDR3 is 16 residues long. V was cut by 5 bases and J by 0 bases, with 16 bases left in between. CDR3 nucleotides: TGTGCCAGCAGTGGGCTTGGGGCACCCTTGAACACTGAAGCTTTCTTT. Protein product: CASSGLGAPLNTEAFF.

The chain joins TRBV11-2 to TRBJ1-2, with D uncertain. The V end was cut by 1 base, the J end by 4 bases, with 13 bases between. The CDR3 has 15 amino acids. Germline V lookup: CDR1 SGHAT, CDR2 FQNNGV. The CDR3 sequence is CASSLGGYSGYGYTF. The CDR3 nucleotides are TGTGCCAGCAGCTTAGGGGGATATAGCGGCTATGGCTACACCTTC.